These T cell receptor beta chains were read from a single sample in a study of a mutant IDH1 vaccine in newly diagnosed glioma. The method was immunoSEQ multiplex PCR; TCRdb's version includes in-frame clones alone and lacks a portion of them. The table lists approximately 27,000 clones, roughly 90% of them singletons. Their antigens are not known. This sample comprised PBMCs, obtained from a glioma patient whose treatment included an IDH1 peptide vaccine. The source of these receptors is a man aged 18 to 35 with glioma. Each CDR3 is given with its conserved first and last residue. Each record gives: J gene, D gene, CDR3 length, V gene, clone size, CDR3 protein, CDR3 DNA. D genes are given only for firm matches. The size entry is marked missing in some rows and otherwise reads once, few, many or a size class.

j_gene: TRBJ2-1
d_gene: TRBD2
len: 16
v_gene: TRBV10-1
abundance: .
CDR3aa: CASTRRDSGTYNEQFF
CDR3nt: TGCGCCAGCACTCGGAGGGATAGCGGGACCTACAATGAGCAGTTCTTC

j_gene: TRBJ2-7
d_gene: TRBD1
len: 11
v_gene: TRBV29-1
abundance: .
CDR3aa: CSVGGGHEQYF
CDR3nt: TGCAGCGTTGGAGGGGGCCACGAGCAGTACTTC

j_gene: TRBJ2-7
d_gene: TRBD2
len: 13
v_gene: TRBV6-5
abundance: .
CDR3aa: CASRYGRNFEQYF
CDR3nt: TGTGCCAGCAGATACGGGAGGAATTTCGAGCAGTACTTC

j_gene: TRBJ2-7
d_gene: TRBD2
len: 15
v_gene: TRBV6-5
abundance: .
CDR3aa: CASSPRLAGDGEQYF
CDR3nt: TGTGCCAGCAGTCCTCGACTAGCGGGAGACGGTGAGCAGTACTTC

j_gene: TRBJ2-7
d_gene: .
len: 14
v_gene: TRBV29-1
abundance: .
CDR3aa: CSVALRAPSYEQYF
CDR3nt: TGCAGCGTTGCTCTCAGGGCCCCTAGCTACGAGCAGTACTTC

j_gene: TRBJ2-5
d_gene: .
len: 15
v_gene: TRBV30
abundance: .
CDR3aa: CAWSRGAIEVKTQYF
CDR3nt: TGTGCCTGGAGTAGGGGGGCGATTGAGGTGAAGACCCAGTACTTC

j_gene: TRBJ1-1
d_gene: .
len: 13
v_gene: TRBV7-9
abundance: few
CDR3aa: CASSSLGYTEAFF
CDR3nt: TGTGCCAGCAGCTCCCTTGGATACACTGAAGCTTTCTTT

j_gene: TRBJ1-2
d_gene: .
len: 11
v_gene: TRBV9
abundance: .
CDR3aa: CASSALGGYTF
CDR3nt: TGTGCCAGCAGCGCCTTGGGGGGCTACACCTTC

j_gene: TRBJ1-1
d_gene: .
len: 14
v_gene: TRBV5-4
abundance: .
CDR3aa: CASSLGGGSTEAFF
CDR3nt: TGTGCCAGCAGCTTGGGGGGGGGCTCCACTGAAGCTTTCTTT

j_gene: TRBJ1-1
d_gene: TRBD1
len: 16
v_gene: TRBV4-3
abundance: .
CDR3aa: CASSQDSGTENTEAFF
CDR3nt: TGCGCCAGCAGCCAAGATTCCGGGACAGAGAACACTGAAGCTTTCTTT

j_gene: TRBJ1-1
d_gene: .
len: 13
v_gene: TRBV27
abundance: few
CDR3aa: CARHPRVNTEAFF
CDR3nt: TGTGCCCGCCATCCGCGGGTGAACACTGAAGCTTTCTTT

j_gene: TRBJ1-1
d_gene: .
len: 15
v_gene: TRBV5-1
abundance: once
CDR3aa: CASSLGAGANTEAFF
CDR3nt: TGCGCCAGCAGCTTGGGTGCGGGAGCTAACACTGAAGCTTTCTTT

j_gene: TRBJ1-2
d_gene: TRBD1
len: 16
v_gene: TRBV5-4
abundance: .
CDR3aa: CATPTGTGGVRYGYTF
CDR3nt: TGTGCCACCCCAACCGGGACAGGGGGGGTGAGGTATGGCTACACCTTC

j_gene: TRBJ2-7
d_gene: .
len: 15
v_gene: TRBV29-1
abundance: .
CDR3aa: CSVGGHSRAGYEQYF
CDR3nt: TGCAGCGTGGGGGGGCACAGTCGCGCCGGGTACGAGCAGTACTTC

j_gene: TRBJ2-1
d_gene: TRBD2
len: 16
v_gene: TRBV7-2
abundance: .
CDR3aa: CASSLVGTGGLNEQFF
CDR3nt: TGTGCCAGCAGCTTAGTAGGGACGGGAGGGCTTAATGAGCAGTTCTTC

j_gene: TRBJ2-1
d_gene: .
len: 14
v_gene: TRBV2
abundance: .
CDR3aa: CASSELGRLNEQFF
CDR3nt: TGTGCCAGCAGTGAGTTGGGACGGCTAAATGAGCAGTTCTTC

j_gene: TRBJ2-3
d_gene: TRBD2
len: 15
v_gene: TRBV9
abundance: .
CDR3aa: CASSGAGGLTDTQYF
CDR3nt: TGTGCCAGTTCTGGTGCGGGAGGATTGACAGATACGCAGTATTTT

j_gene: TRBJ2-7
d_gene: .
len: 15
v_gene: TRBV30
abundance: .
CDR3aa: CAWSAYPGPGAEQYF
CDR3nt: TGTGCCTGGAGTGCGTATCCGGGACCAGGAGCCGAGCAGTACTTC

j_gene: TRBJ2-1
d_gene: TRBD2
len: 17
v_gene: TRBV29-1
abundance: .
CDR3aa: CSLPGTSGRARNNEQFF
CDR3nt: TGCAGCCTGCCGGGGACTAGCGGGAGGGCCAGGAACAATGAGCAGTTCTTC

j_gene: TRBJ1-1
d_gene: TRBD1
len: 13
v_gene: TRBV2
abundance: .
CDR3aa: CASNPDRVTEAFF
CDR3nt: TGTGCCAGCAACCCGGACAGGGTCACTGAAGCTTTCTTT

j_gene: TRBJ2-6
d_gene: .
len: 15
v_gene: TRBV29-1
abundance: few
CDR3aa: CSVEEGGSGANVLTF
CDR3nt: TGCAGCGTTGAAGAGGGTGGGAGTGGGGCCAACGTCCTGACTTTC

j_gene: TRBJ1-1
d_gene: .
len: 15
v_gene: TRBV2
abundance: once
CDR3aa: CASRATRGGRTEAFF
CDR3nt: TGTGCCAGCAGAGCGACCCGGGGAGGGCGGACTGAAGCTTTCTTT

j_gene: TRBJ1-1
d_gene: .
len: 13
v_gene: TRBV29-1
abundance: .
CDR3aa: CSVEVSGYTEAFF
CDR3nt: TGCAGCGTTGAAGTATCAGGGTACACTGAAGCTTTCTTT

j_gene: TRBJ1-1
d_gene: .
len: 14
v_gene: TRBV2
abundance: .
CDR3aa: CASSKTGLNTEAFF
CDR3nt: TGTGCCAGCAGTAAAACAGGGTTGAACACTGAAGCTTTCTTT

j_gene: TRBJ1-1
d_gene: .
len: 13
v_gene: TRBV5-1
abundance: .
CDR3aa: CASSLIPGTEAFF
CDR3nt: TGCGCCAGCAGCTTGATCCCCGGCACTGAAGCTTTCTTT

j_gene: TRBJ2-7
d_gene: TRBD2
len: 17
v_gene: TRBV6-1
abundance: .
CDR3aa: CASSEAYGTSGSYEQYF
CDR3nt: TGTGCCAGCAGTGAAGCCTATGGGACTAGCGGCTCCTACGAGCAGTACTTC

j_gene: TRBJ2-3
d_gene: TRBD1
len: 13
v_gene: TRBV29-1
abundance: few
CDR3aa: CSVVQGVSDTQYF
CDR3nt: TGCAGCGTCGTACAGGGGGTCTCAGATACGCAGTATTTT

j_gene: TRBJ1-2
d_gene: TRBD1
len: 14
v_gene: TRBV6-5
abundance: .
CDR3aa: CATTTLQGAYGYTF
CDR3nt: TGTGCCACCACGACCCTACAGGGGGCTTATGGCTACACCTTC

j_gene: TRBJ2-1
d_gene: TRBD2
len: 16
v_gene: TRBV15
abundance: .
CDR3aa: CATSASGRGTYNEQFF
CDR3nt: TGTGCCACCAGCGCTAGCGGGAGGGGGACCTACAATGAGCAGTTCTTC

j_gene: TRBJ1-4
d_gene: .
len: 14
v_gene: TRBV5-4
abundance: .
CDR3aa: CASSLGQSNEKLFF
CDR3nt: TGTGCCAGCAGCTTGGGACAGTCGAATGAAAAACTGTTTTTT

j_gene: TRBJ2-1
d_gene: .
len: 15
v_gene: TRBV19
abundance: .
CDR3aa: CASSRSGSSYNEQFF
CDR3nt: TGTGCCAGTAGCAGGTCGGGGAGCTCCTACAATGAGCAGTTCTTC

j_gene: TRBJ2-7
d_gene: .
len: 14
v_gene: TRBV29-1
abundance: .
CDR3aa: CSVVSRVDSYEQYF
CDR3nt: TGCAGCGTTGTCAGCAGGGTGGACTCCTACGAGCAGTACTTC

j_gene: TRBJ2-7
d_gene: .
len: 15
v_gene: TRBV29-1
abundance: .
CDR3aa: CSVSPGGLGSYEQYF
CDR3nt: TGCAGCGTCTCCCCAGGAGGCCTAGGCAGCTACGAGCAGTACTTC

j_gene: TRBJ1-1
d_gene: .
len: 12
v_gene: TRBV5-6
abundance: .
CDR3aa: CASSLWNTEAFF
CDR3nt: TGTGCCAGCAGCCTGTGGAACACTGAAGCTTTCTTT

j_gene: TRBJ2-3
d_gene: TRBD1
len: 15
v_gene: TRBV19
abundance: .
CDR3aa: CASSAPHRGPDTQYF
CDR3nt: TGTGCCAGTAGTGCCCCCCACAGGGGACCAGATACGCAGTATTTT

j_gene: TRBJ1-4
d_gene: TRBD1
len: 16
v_gene: TRBV6-6
abundance: few
CDR3aa: CASSYPTGAAGEKLFF
CDR3nt: TGTGCCAGCAGTTACCCAACAGGGGCCGCGGGTGAAAAACTGTTTTTT

j_gene: TRBJ1-5
d_gene: .
len: 13
v_gene: TRBV6-5
abundance: .
CDR3aa: CASSPGFSQPQHF
CDR3nt: TGTGCCAGCAGTCCAGGGTTCTCTCAGCCCCAGCATTTT

j_gene: TRBJ1-2
d_gene: TRBD1
len: 11
v_gene: TRBV29-1
abundance: .
CDR3aa: CSGLDRGGYTF
CDR3nt: TGCAGCGGTCTCGACAGGGGGGGCTACACCTTC